Following are 15 T cell receptor beta chains from one sample sequenced in a study of cytomegalovirus exposure and HLA in healthy donors (dated by TCRdb to about 2017). Libraries came from the immunoSEQ multiplex PCR assay. For the multiplex PCR, a mixture combining 60 forward primers for TCR Vbeta segments and 13 reverse primers for TCR Jbeta segments was used. The clones in this table, taken by TCRdb from immuneACCESS, are in-frame only. Not every clone is retained; where verified, under half of the shortfall comes from an unresolved V gene, and the cause of the rest is unknown. This sample holds roughly 100,000 clones; 75% were observed only once. The top ten clones comprise over 9.5% of the sample. The specimen sequenced was PBMCs. These receptors were obtained from a man in his fifties or sixties in good health and CMV-seronegative.

J is TRBJ2-7 and V is TRBV5-4, with 16 bases aligning to TRBD2. The CDR3 contains 17 residues. Germline V gene lookup returns CDR1 SGHNT and CDR2 YYREEE (reference sequence). J gave up 5 bases and V 0 bases, and 5 bases lay outside the gene matches. CDR3 in amino acids: CASSLGGLAGGMDEQYF. The CDR3 nucleotides read TGTGCCAGCAGCTTGGGGGGACTAGCGGGAGGGATGGACGAGCAGTACTTC. Filled out from reference TRBV5-4 and TRBJ2-7, the complete variable domain reads ETGVTQSPTHLIKTRGQQVTLRCSSQSGHNTVSWYQQALGQGPQFIFQYYREEENGRGNFPPRFSGLQFPNYSSELNVNALELDDSALYLCASSLGGLAGGMDEQYFGPGTRLTVT.

The rearrangement uses TRBV15 and TRBJ1-2, with D unclear. V was shortened by 1 base and J by 8 bases, with 14 bases between the two germline ends. Germline values: CDR1 LNHNV, CDR2 YYDKDF (reference sequence). The CDR3 has 14 amino acids. The CDR3 region is CATSRGQGSEGYTF. CDR3 DNA: TGTGCCACCAGCAGAGGACAAGGCTCAGAGGGCTACACCTTC.

V gene TRBV13 combines with J gene TRBJ2-7; 7 positions agree with TRBD2. Germline V gene data show CDR1 as PRHDT and CDR2 as FYEKMQ (reference sequence). V shed 3 bases and J 2 bases; nucleotides not matched to a gene: 7. This CDR3 region has 15 residues. CDR3 in DNA: TGTGCCAGCAGCTTCGCCGCCAGCGGGACCTACGAGCAGTACTTC. Translation: CASSFAASGTYEQYF.

The chain is built from TRBV7-6 and TRBJ1-3; 9 bases line up with TRBD1. Germline lookup yields CDR1 SGHVS and CDR2 FNYEAQ. With V trimmed by 3 bases and J by 7 bases, 1 base remained unmatched. The CDR3 extends over 13 amino acids. CDR3 residues: CASSFGQGNTIYF. In DNA, the CDR3 is TGTGCCAGCAGCTTCGGACAGGGGAACACCATATATTTT. Looking up the rest from reference TRBV7-6 and TRBJ1-3 gives the full variable domain: GAGVSQSPRYKVTKRGQDVALRCDPISGHVSLYWYRQALGQGPEFLTYFNYEAQQDKSGLPNDRFSAERPEGSISTLTIQRTEQRDSAMYRCASSFGQGNTIYFGEGSWLTVV.

This clone was seen a single time. The chain employs TRBV7-9 and TRBJ1-3; TRBD1 aligns across 7 bases. CDR3 length equals 12 residues. V lost 5 bases, J lost 7 bases, and 2 bases stayed unmatched. Germline V lookup: CDR1 SEHNR, CDR2 FQNEAQ (reference sequence). The CDR3 DNA reads TGTGCCAGCAGCCCGACAGGGAACACCATATATTTT. This translates into CASSPTGNTIYF.

The chain links TRBV30 to TRBJ2-3; 8 bases align to TRBD1. J gave up 1 base and V 1 base, and 7 bases lay outside the gene matches. There are 16 residues in the CDR3. Germline V CDR1 and CDR2: GTSNPN, SVGIG (reference sequence). Written as DNA, the CDR3 is TGTGCCTGGAGTGGTGGACAGGGTGGTGGCACAGATACGCAGTATTTT. Its protein product is CAWSGGQGGGTDTQYF.

The chain recombines TRBV28 with TRBJ2-5; 7 bases map to TRBD1. The end of the DNA fits TRBJ2-7 better, so the J call may be wrong. Per germline, CDR1 MDHEN and CDR2 SYDVKM. CDR3 length equals 16 residues. The CDR3 here is CASSPWGQRYGHEQYF. The CDR3 DNA sequence: TGTGCCAGCAGCCCATGGGGACAGCGATACGGGCACGAGCAGTACTTC.

The chain has TRBV11-2 and TRBJ2-1; 8 bases fit TRBD2. The germline gives CDR1 SGHAT, CDR2 FQNNGV. V gave up 5 bases and J gave up 4 bases; unmatched junction bases: 13. The CDR3 is 17 residues long. DNA of the CDR3: TGTGCCAGCAGCAGATCCCTGGGACTAGACCCATACAATGAGCAGTTCTTC. Translation gives CASSRSLGLDPYNEQFF.

V is TRBV19 and J is TRBJ2-1; TRBD1 aligns across 7 bases. Germline CDR1 LNHDA, CDR2 SQIVND (reference sequence). Trimming removed 5 bases from V and 6 bases from J; junction bases left unmatched: 13. The CDR3 has 16 amino acids. CDR3 coding DNA: TGTGCCAGTAGTTTTAGTAGGGACAGTGGCTTCAATGAGCAGTTCTTC. It codes for CASSFSRDSGFNEQFF.

This clone was counted only a few times. The chain has TRBV5-1 and TRBJ2-6; TRBD2 might be the D (5 bases). The CDR3 runs 15 residues. Trimming removed 4 bases from V and 1 base from J, with 9 bases in between. Germline values: CDR1 SGHRS, CDR2 YFSETQ. CDR3 sequence (DNA): TGCGCCAGCAGCCCAGAGGGATCTGGGGCCAACGTCCTGACTTTC. Translating it yields CASSPEGSGANVLTF.

The V call is TRBV9, the J call TRBJ2-2, with D possibly matching TRBD1 (6 bases). CDR1 SGDLS and CDR2 YYNGEE come from the germline V gene. The CDR3 length is 16 residues. The germline V and J ends were trimmed by 4 bases and 6 bases, with 19 bases remaining between them. The CDR3 nucleotides read TGTGCCAGCAGCCCGGCCCTGGTTGGGGGCGCCGGGGAGCTGTTTTTT. Its protein is CASSPALVGGAGELFF.

The chain employs TRBV2 and TRBJ2-1; 11 bases are a match to TRBD2. Trimming cost V 4 bases and J 10 bases; bases outside gene matches: 0. Germline V gene sequence: CDR1 SNHLY, CDR2 FYNNEI. This CDR3 spans 12 amino acids. In DNA, the CDR3 is TGTGCCAGCAGTGGGACTAGCGGGGAGCAGTTCTTC. This translates into CASSGTSGEQFF.

This clone has only a few counts. This chain's CDR3 is CAIREHYEQYF. The CDR3 coding sequence is TGTGCCATCAGGGAGCACTACGAGCAGTACTTC. The V gene is TRBV10-3, the J gene TRBJ2-7; D is unresolved. V gave up 6 bases and J gave up 3 bases, with 6 bases separating them. The CDR3 consists of 11 residues. Germline loops: CDR1 ENHRY, CDR2 SYGVKD.

This chain links TRBV12-2 with TRBJ2-3; the table's TRBD2 call for D was not verified on the DNA. TRBV12-2 is deemed a pseudogene. The CDR3 totals 24 residues. As DNA, the CDR3 is TGTGCAAGTCGCTTAATTCAAAGTATGGAGGGTGGAAGCCGAAGCACCGTTCGCACAGATACGCAGTATTTT. As protein: CASRLIQSMEGGSRSTVRTDTQYF.

The rearrangement uses TRBV10-3 and TRBJ2-5; maybe TRBD1 (5 bases). The DNA end favors TRBJ2-7, so the J call may be wrong. This CDR3 is 16 amino acids long. Germline lookup yields CDR1 ENHRY and CDR2 SYGVKD. The CDR3 DNA reads TGTGCCATCAGTTTGGGGCAACCCCCTGGAAACTACGAGCAGTACTTC. Encoded protein: CAISLGQPPGNYEQYF.